The following is a TCR beta chain sequence with its context. Clones were sequenced by immunoSEQ multiplex PCR, and TCRdb holds only the in-frame ones, with some missing. The table has over 45,000 clones, 91% seen once. These data belong to a study of blood T cell repertoires in COVID-19. Study-level background: Sample material is recorded as cDNA or gDNA derived from T cells, B-cell-depleted T cells, or PBMCs.

CDR3 length equals 15 residues. This sequence originates from a human donor in a cohort sampled during active COVID-19. Material: peripheral blood. V is TRBV12-2 and J is TRBJ1-2; the D call TRBD1 from the table was never checked on the DNA. TRBV12-2 is recorded as a pseudogene. In nucleotides, the CDR3 is TGTGCAAGTCGCTTCTTCGGACAGCGGTTGCGCGGCTACACCTTC. This codes for CASRFFGQRLRGYTF.